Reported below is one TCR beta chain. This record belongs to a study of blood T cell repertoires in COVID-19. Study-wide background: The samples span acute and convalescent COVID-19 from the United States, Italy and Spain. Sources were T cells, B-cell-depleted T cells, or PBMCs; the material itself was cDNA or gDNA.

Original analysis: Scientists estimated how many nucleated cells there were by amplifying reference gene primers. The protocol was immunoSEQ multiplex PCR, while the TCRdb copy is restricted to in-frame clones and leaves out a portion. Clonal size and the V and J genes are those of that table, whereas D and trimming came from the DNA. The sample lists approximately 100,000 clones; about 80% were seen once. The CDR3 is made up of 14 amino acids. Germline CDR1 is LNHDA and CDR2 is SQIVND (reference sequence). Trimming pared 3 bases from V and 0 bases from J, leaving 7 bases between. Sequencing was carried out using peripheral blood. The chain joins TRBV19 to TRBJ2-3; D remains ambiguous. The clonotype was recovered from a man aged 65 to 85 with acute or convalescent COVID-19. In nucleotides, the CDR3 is TGTGCCAGTAGTATGGTGACTAGCACAGATACGCAGTATTTT. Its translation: CASSMVTSTDTQYF.